Shown below are 25 T cell receptor beta chains from a single sample sequenced in a study of PD-1 blockade in classical Hodgkin lymphoma. Described time point: cycle 4 day 1 (C4D1), after about 6 weeks of nivolumab. The patients all showed relapse after autologous stem cell transplantation, while their brentuximab vedotin exposure varied. Sequenced by immunoSEQ multiplex PCR; TCRdb stores in-frame clones only, minus some. The sample lists 12,000 to 15,000 clones, approximately 80% occurring once. Here the sequenced sample was peripheral blood mononuclear cells (PBMCs), taken before the fourth cycle of nivolumab. The receptors here all came from a human donor with classical Hodgkin lymphoma.

The rearrangement links TRBV6-1 to TRBJ1-5; weak D call: TRBD1 (5 bases). The CDR3 is made up of 15 amino acids. Looked up from germline, CDR1 is MNHNS and CDR2 is SASEGT. V was cut by 5 bases and J by 2 bases, with 13 bases left in between. The DNA of the CDR3 is TGTGCCAGCAGTTCCCTCCGGGGGGGCAATCAGCCCCAGCATTTT. This sequence encodes CASSSLRGGNQPQHF.

The gene calls are TRBV4-2 and TRBJ2-7; the D gene is possibly TRBD2 (6 bases). This CDR3 has 14 amino acids. The V and J ends lost 0 bases and 2 bases respectively, with 8 bases between them. Germline V gives CDR1 LGHNA, CDR2 YNFKEQ. CDR3 sequence (DNA): TGTGCCAGCAGCCAAGAGCGGGGACCCTACGAGCAGTACTTC. Amino acids: CASSQERGPYEQYF.

V usage is TRBV9 and J usage is TRBJ1-2; unclear D gene. The V end was cut by 0 bases, the J end by 4 bases, with 22 bases between. Germline CDR1 reads SGDLS; CDR2 reads YYNGEE. There are 18 residues in the CDR3. The CDR3 nucleotides are TGTGCCAGCAGCGTAGGGTGGGGATCCGCAGTCCCTATCTATGGCTACACCTTC. This sequence encodes CASSVGWGSAVPIYGYTF.

The chain recombines TRBV6-8 with TRBJ1-1; 7 positions agree with TRBD1. This CDR3 comprises 11 residues. Germline loops: CDR1 MNHGY, CDR2 SAAAGT. V trimming: 4 bases; J trimming: 11 bases; junction bases outside the gene matches: 4. The CDR3 here is CASSLGQAAFF. CDR3 DNA: TGTGCCAGCAGTTTAGGACAGGCGGCTTTCTTT.

The V call is TRBV7-9, the J call TRBJ2-2, with a weak D call TRBD1 (6 bases). V was pared by 5 bases and J by 6 bases, with 19 bases between. The CDR3 runs 16 residues. CDR1 SEHNR and CDR2 FQNEAQ come from the germline V gene (reference sequence). CDR3 loop: CASSLSGTPRPGELFF. CDR3 nucleotide sequence: TGTGCCAGCAGCCTATCCGGGACACCCCGCCCCGGGGAGCTGTTTTTT.

This chain joins TRBV23-1 and TRBJ1-1, with 12 bases aligning to TRBD1. TRBV23-1 is given ORF status, its function remaining uncertain. The CDR3 loop spans 21 amino acids. V lost 4 bases to trimming and J lost 0 bases; unmatched junction nucleotides: 18. The CDR3 spells CASSPQQPNGTGGPMNTEAFF. The CDR3 DNA reads as TGCGCCAGCAGTCCACAACAACCTAACGGGACAGGGGGCCCCATGAACACTGAAGCTTTCTTT.

The chain uses TRBV5-5 and TRBJ1-5; tentative D call: TRBD1 (5 bases). Trimming shortened V by 4 bases and J by 0 bases, and 11 bases separated the two germline ends. This CDR3 region has 15 residues. Per the germline V gene, CDR1 is SGHKS and CDR2 is YYEKEE (reference sequence). The CDR3 DNA follows: TGTGCCAGCAGCCCGACAGCTAATAGCAATCAGCCCCAGCATTTT. This gives the protein CASSPTANSNQPQHF.

The chain recombines TRBV5-4 with TRBJ2-7, with 9 bases lining up with TRBD2. After removal of 2 bases from V and 2 bases from J, the junction contained 5 bases not matched to a gene. This CDR3 is 15 amino acids long. The germline V gene has CDR1 SGHNT and CDR2 YYREEE (reference sequence). The CDR3 here is CASSFPSGDTYEQYF. The DNA of the CDR3 is TGTGCCAGCAGCTTCCCTAGCGGGGATACCTACGAGCAGTACTTC.

This chain connects TRBV2 to TRBJ1-1; maybe TRBD1 (5 bases). There are 15 residues in the CDR3. Trimming pared 10 bases from V and 4 bases from J, leaving 22 bases between. The germline V gene encodes CDR1 SNHLY and CDR2 FYNNEI. The DNA of the CDR3 is TGTGCCACCTTCTATGACCGGGGGAGAAGCACTGAAGCTTTCTTT. The encoded protein is CATFYDRGRSTEAFF.

DNA of the CDR3: TGTGCCAGTAGCCGGACAGGGGGCGTATCCTACGAGCAGTACTTC. It specifies CASSRTGGVSYEQYF. The chain joins TRBV19 to TRBJ2-7; 11 bases match TRBD1. With V trimmed by 6 bases and J by 1 base, 5 bases remained unmatched. The CDR3 covers 15 residues. Germline V gene data show CDR1 as LNHDA and CDR2 as SQIVND (reference sequence).

This chain joins TRBV7-2 and TRBJ1-4; D perhaps matches TRBD1 (6 bases). There are 14 residues in the CDR3. Germline loops: CDR1 SGHTA, CDR2 FQGNSA. With 5 bases removed from V and 8 bases from J, the gap between germline ends came to 15 bases. In DNA form, the CDR3 reads TGTGCCAGCAGCAAGGGGGTACCGGGGGAAAAACTGTTTTTT. It specifies CASSKGVPGEKLFF. Supplemented by reference TRBV7-2 and TRBJ1-4, the full variable domain reads GAGVSQSPSNKVTEKGKDVELRCDPISGHTALYWYRQSLGQGLEFLIYFQGNSAPDKSGLPSDRFSAERTGGSVSTLTIQRTQQEDSAVYLCASSKGVPGEKLFFGSGTQLSVL.

The table lists this clone with a few counts. The gene calls are TRBV2 and TRBJ2-7; unclear D gene. V lost 7 bases and J lost 2, with 12 bases in between. In germline, CDR1 is SNHLY, CDR2 FYNNEI. The CDR3 covers 13 residues. CDR3 in DNA: TGTGCCAGCACCAAACCTTTTACCTACGAGCAGTACTTC. This encodes CASTKPFTYEQYF.

This clone has a single count. The rearrangement links TRBV29-1 to TRBJ2-7; 8 bases agree with TRBD1. The CDR3 runs to 13 residues. The germline V gene has CDR1 SQVTM and CDR2 ANQGSEA. The ends lost 6 bases at V and 0 bases at J; junction bases unmatched: 4. This CDR3 is CSVRGPDSYEQYF. The CDR3 nucleotides read TGCAGCGTCAGGGGGCCTGACTCCTACGAGCAGTACTTC.

The chain is built from TRBV4-2 and TRBJ2-7, with no clear D. The V and J ends lost 0 bases and 9 bases respectively, with 15 bases between them. The germline gives CDR1 LGHNA, CDR2 YNFKEQ. The CDR3 consists of 14 residues. Here the CDR3 reads CASSQDEQTLGQYF. CDR3 sequence (DNA): TGTGCCAGCAGCCAAGATGAACAGACTCTAGGGCAGTACTTC.

This clone came up a few times. The J gene is TRBJ1-6, the V gene TRBV9; 9 bases line up with TRBD1. Germline values: CDR1 SGDLS, CDR2 YYNGEE. The CDR3 loop spans 15 amino acids. Trimming removed 0 bases from V and 10 bases from J; junction bases left unmatched: 5. In DNA, the CDR3 is TGTGCCAGCAGCGTAGCTACAGGGGGCAGGTCACCCCTCCACTTT. Its protein is CASSVATGGRSPLHF.

The chain links TRBV11-2 to TRBJ2-6, with D uncertain. V lost 5 bases and J 4 bases, leaving 9 bases between the germline ends. The CDR3 length is 14 residues. Germline CDR1 and CDR2: SGHAT and FQNNGV. The CDR3 loop is CASSPPHGANVLTF. The CDR3 DNA is TGTGCCAGCAGCCCCCCGCACGGGGCCAACGTCCTGACTTTC.

The chain carries TRBV7-9 and TRBJ1-2; 8 bases match TRBD1. Trimming at V came to 5 bases and at J to 2 bases, leaving 10 bases not matched to a gene. CDR1 and CDR2 (germline): SEHNR, FQNEAQ (reference sequence). The CDR3 extends over 16 amino acids. CDR3 coding DNA: TGTGCCAGCAGCCCCAAACCGTCAGGGGGCAACTATGGCTACACCTTC. Its protein product is CASSPKPSGGNYGYTF.

The chain has TRBV10-3 and TRBJ2-2; TRBD1 matches 8 bases. V dropped 0 bases and J dropped 5; count of bases not matched to a gene: 14. Germline CDR1 is ENHRY and CDR2 is SYGVKD. The CDR3 is 19 residues long. The CDR3 loop reads CAISESGRGPEVRTGELFF. The CDR3 nucleotides are TGTGCCATCAGTGAGTCGGGCAGGGGGCCAGAAGTGAGGACCGGGGAGCTGTTTTTT.

The rearrangement uses TRBV7-2 and TRBJ2-1; 10 bases agree with TRBD2. Trimming removed 1 base from V and 4 bases from J; junction bases left unmatched: 4. There are 16 residues in the CDR3. From germline, CDR1 is SGHTA and CDR2 FQGNSA. CDR3 sequence: CASSLDSGGPYNEQFF. For the CDR3, the DNA is TGTGCCAGCAGCTTAGATAGCGGGGGGCCTTACAATGAGCAGTTCTTC.

The chain employs TRBV11-2 and TRBJ1-1, with D tentatively TRBD1 (5 bases). Trimming pared 4 bases from V and 3 bases from J, leaving 12 bases between. CDR3 size: 14 residues. CDR1 SGHAT and CDR2 FQNNGV come from the germline V gene. CDR3 DNA: TGTGCCAGCAGCTCGATTAGGGGAGACACTGAAGCTTTCTTT. This sequence encodes CASSSIRGDTEAFF.

The chain carries TRBV30 and TRBJ2-3; 10 bases fit TRBD2. Per the germline V gene, CDR1 is GTSNPN and CDR2 is SVGIG (reference sequence). This CDR3 is built from 15 residues. Trimming cost V 0 bases and J 6 bases; bases outside gene matches: 6. The CDR3 bases are TGTGCCTGGAGTGTACTGAGCGGGGGGGGTGATACGCAGTATTTT. Translating gives CAWSVLSGGGDTQYF.

The chain joins TRBV6-1 to TRBJ2-4, with D possibly matching TRBD2 (7 bases). Germline values: CDR1 MNHNS, CDR2 SASEGT. V lost 1 base to trimming and J lost 9 bases, with 13 bases between them. This CDR3 has 14 residues. Here the CDR3 DNA reads TGTGCCAGCAGTGAAGTAGGGGGGGTTGCCATTCAGTACTTC. It translates to CASSEVGGVAIQYF.

CDR3 coding DNA: TGTGCCAGCAGCGACACAGGGGTAATCTCTGGAAACACCATATATTTT. It translates to CASSDTGVISGNTIYF. The chain employs TRBV9 and TRBJ1-3, with TRBD1 matching 7 bases. The V segment lost 3 bases and the J segment 0 bases; nucleotides outside the gene matches: 6. The CDR3 contains 16 residues. The V gene's germline CDR1 is SGDLS and CDR2 YYNGEE.

The chain has TRBV4-3 and TRBJ2-7, with TRBD1 matching over 9 bases. J gave up 2 bases and V 0 bases, and 5 bases lay outside the gene matches. Germline assignment: CDR1 LGHNA and CDR2 YSLEER. This CDR3 spans 16 amino acids. The CDR3 region has the DNA TGCGCCAGCAGCCAAGATGCGGGACAGGGAGCCTACGAGCAGTACTTC. Translating gives CASSQDAGQGAYEQYF.

The chain uses TRBV28 and TRBJ1-2; TRBD1 agrees at 10 bases. Germline CDR1 and CDR2: MDHEN and SYDVKM. J was trimmed by 7 bases and V by 5 bases; bases with no gene match: 4. This CDR3 is 13 amino acids long. CDR3 nucleotides: TGTGCCAGCAGTGGGACAGGGGAGTCTGGCTACACCTTC. Amino acid sequence: CASSGTGESGYTF.